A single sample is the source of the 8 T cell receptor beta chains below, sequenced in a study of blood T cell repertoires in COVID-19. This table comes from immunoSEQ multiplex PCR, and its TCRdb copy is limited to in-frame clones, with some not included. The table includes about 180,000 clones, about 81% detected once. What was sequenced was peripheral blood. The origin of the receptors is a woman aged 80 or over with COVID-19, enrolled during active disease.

DNA of the CDR3: TGTGCCAGCAGGGGCGCGAACACCGGGGAGCTGTTTTTT. This translates into CASRGANTGELFF. The chain combines TRBV6-6 with TRBJ2-2; D gene ambiguous. Germline V gene sequence: CDR1 MNHNY, CDR2 SVGAGI (reference sequence). CDR3 length: 13 residues. V was pared by 6 bases and J by 0 bases, with 5 bases between.

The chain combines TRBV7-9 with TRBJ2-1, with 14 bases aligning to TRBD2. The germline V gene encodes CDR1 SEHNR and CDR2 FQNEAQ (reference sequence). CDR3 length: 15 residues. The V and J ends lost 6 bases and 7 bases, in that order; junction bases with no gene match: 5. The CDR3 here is CASSSGTSGRNEQFF. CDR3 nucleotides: TGTGCCAGCAGTTCCGGGACTAGCGGGAGAAATGAGCAGTTCTTC.

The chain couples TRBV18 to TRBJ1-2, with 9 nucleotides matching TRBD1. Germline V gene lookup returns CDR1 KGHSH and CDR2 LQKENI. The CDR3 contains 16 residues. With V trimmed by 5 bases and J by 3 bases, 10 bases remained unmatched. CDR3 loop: CASSSGQGIFDYGYTF. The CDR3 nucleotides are TGTGCCAGCTCATCGGGACAGGGCATCTTTGACTATGGCTACACCTTC.

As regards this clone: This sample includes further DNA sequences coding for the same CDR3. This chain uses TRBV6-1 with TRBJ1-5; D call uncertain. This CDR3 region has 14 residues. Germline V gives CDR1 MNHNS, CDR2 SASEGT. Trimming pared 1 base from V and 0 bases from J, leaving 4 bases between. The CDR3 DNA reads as TGTGCCAGCAGTGAAGTCGGTAGCAATCAGCCCCAGCATTTT. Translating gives CASSEVGSNQPQHF.

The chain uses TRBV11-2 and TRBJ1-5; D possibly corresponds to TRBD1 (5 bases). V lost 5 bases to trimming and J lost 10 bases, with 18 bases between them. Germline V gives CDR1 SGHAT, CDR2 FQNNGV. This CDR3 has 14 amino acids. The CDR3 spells CASSLGGVDEPQHF. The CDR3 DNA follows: TGTGCCAGCAGCCTGGGGGGAGTAGACGAACCCCAGCATTTT.

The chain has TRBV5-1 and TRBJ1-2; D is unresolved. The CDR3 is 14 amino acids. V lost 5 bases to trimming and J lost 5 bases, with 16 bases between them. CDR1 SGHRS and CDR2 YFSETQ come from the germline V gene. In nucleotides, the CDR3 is TGCGCCAGCAGAAATGGCCCGCCTCAGTATGGCTACACCTTC. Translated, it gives CASRNGPPQYGYTF.

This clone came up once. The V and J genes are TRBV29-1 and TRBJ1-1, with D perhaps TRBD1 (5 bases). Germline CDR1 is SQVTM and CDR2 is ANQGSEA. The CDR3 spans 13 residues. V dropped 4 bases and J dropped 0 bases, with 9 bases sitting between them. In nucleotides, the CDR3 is TGCAGCGTTGCCCGGGGGATGAACACTGAAGCTTTCTTT. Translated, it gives CSVARGMNTEAFF.

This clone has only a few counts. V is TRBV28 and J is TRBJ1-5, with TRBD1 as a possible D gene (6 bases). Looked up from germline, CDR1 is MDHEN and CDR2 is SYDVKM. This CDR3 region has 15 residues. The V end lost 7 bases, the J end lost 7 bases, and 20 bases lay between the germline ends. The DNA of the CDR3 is TGTGCCAGCACCCCGGAGGCGGGGGCTAGACAGCCCCAGCATTTT. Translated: CASTPEAGARQPQHF.